The next 23 T cell receptor beta chains were all read from a single sample in a study of blood T cells in healthy people across ages. It was with a sample-barcoded 5' primer and a J-beta primer mix that a second PCR of about 7 to 12 cycles was run. MiXCR, run by TCRdb on the 5' RACE reads, gives a single entry per CDR3 protein. The sample carries about 670,000 distinct CDR3 sequences, approximately 40% recorded once. The sequenced material came from blood. The receptor source for this set is a man older than 75 in good health.

This clonotype is a singleton in its sample. The chain is built from TRBV20-1 and TRBJ1-1; D is unresolved. Germline values: CDR1 DFQATT, CDR2 SNEGSKA (reference sequence). The CDR3 sequence is 12 residues long. V shed 0 bases and J shed 4 bases, with 6 bases lying between them. Written as DNA, the CDR3 is TGCAGTGCTAGAGACCCGATCACTGAAGCTTTCTTT. This encodes CSARDPITEAFF.

The V gene is TRBV7-9, the J gene TRBJ2-5; D possibly corresponds to TRBD1 (6 bases). The length of the CDR3 is 15 residues. Trimming left V 1 base short and J 7 bases short, with 16 bases between. The germline CDR1 and CDR2 sequences are SEHNR and FQNEAQ (reference sequence). This CDR3 is CASSLVAGLGATQYF. Here the CDR3 DNA reads TGTGCCAGCAGCTTAGTGGCGGGTTTGGGGGCGACCCAGTACTTC. Combining the CDR3 with reference TRBV7-9 and TRBJ2-5 gives the whole variable domain DTGVSQNPRHKITKRGQNVTFRCDPISEHNRLYWYRQTLGQGPEFLTYFQNEAQLEKSRLLSDRFSAERPKGSFSTLEIQRTEQGDSAMYLCASSLVAGLGATQYFGPGTRLLVL.

This clonotype occurred a few times. V gene TRBV20-1 combines with J gene TRBJ2-3; TRBD2 matches at 8 bases. V trimming: 3 bases; J trimming: 1 base; junction bases outside the gene matches: 6. Germline CDR1 DFQATT, CDR2 SNEGSKA (reference sequence). The CDR3 runs 15 residues. CDR3 loop: CSASPGGAGTDTQYF. As DNA, the CDR3 is TGCAGTGCTAGCCCCGGGGGGGCGGGCACAGATACGCAGTATTTT.

The chain employs TRBV12-3 or TRBV12-4 and TRBJ2-5; 7 bases map to TRBD1. V was clipped by 1 base and J by 1 base; unmatched bases: 18. CDR3 length equals 20 residues. The CDR3 loop is CASSLEGTARTDNLQETQYF. CDR3 DNA: TGTGCCAGCAGTTTAGAAGGGACAGCTAGAACCGACAACCTCCAAGAGACCCAGTACTTC.

This clonotype was observed a single time. The rearrangement joins TRBV18 to TRBJ2-7, with D possibly being TRBD1 (6 bases). Germline CDR1 reads KGHSH; CDR2 reads LQKENI. This CDR3 has 14 amino acids. Trimming cost V 1 base and J 5 bases, with 12 bases left between them. CDR3: CASSPQLGDNEQYF. The CDR3 DNA reads as TGTGCCAGCTCACCACAATTAGGGGACAACGAGCAGTACTTC.

This clonotype was detected many times. This chain joins TRBV3-1 and TRBJ2-6; unclear D gene. The V and J ends lost 6 bases and 0 bases respectively, with 6 bases between them. There are 14 residues in the CDR3. Per the germline V gene, CDR1 is LGHDT and CDR2 is YNNKEL (reference sequence). This chain's CDR3 is CASSSDSGANVLTF. DNA of the CDR3: TGTGCCAGCAGTTCCGACTCTGGGGCCAACGTCCTGACTTTC.

This clonotype was seen many times. The CDR3 reads CSVDWQTFNYGYTF. CDR3 nucleotide sequence: TGCAGCGTTGATTGGCAGACATTTAACTATGGCTACACCTTC. This rearrangement joins TRBV29-1 to TRBJ1-2; D uncertain. Trimming shortened V by 3 bases and J by 1 base, and 12 bases separated the two germline ends. This CDR3 contains 14 residues. Looked up from germline, CDR1 is SQVTM and CDR2 is ANQGSEA.

This clonotype was seen ten or more times. The V call is TRBV20-1, the J call TRBJ1-1; possibly TRBD1 for D (5 bases). This CDR3 contains 13 residues. Germline V gene sequence: CDR1 DFQATT, CDR2 SNEGSKA (reference sequence). V was pared by 6 bases and J by 0 bases, with 11 bases between. CDR3 in DNA: TGCAGTGCATCCGGGGGTTTGAACACTGAAGCTTTCTTT. It yields the protein CSASGGLNTEAFF.

The rearrangement joins TRBV9 to TRBJ2-1; 11 nucleotides match TRBD2. The germline V gene has CDR1 SGDLS and CDR2 YYNGEE. The CDR3 loop spans 17 amino acids. Trimming took 6 bases from V and 7 from J; bases not matched to a gene: 15. The CDR3 loop reads CASTSTSVTSGSNEQFF. In DNA, the CDR3 is TGTGCCAGCACCTCAACCTCCGTCACTAGCGGGAGTAATGAGCAGTTCTTC.

The V and J genes are TRBV18 and TRBJ2-5; D remains unclear. V lost 1 base and J 2 bases, leaving 11 bases between the germline ends. The CDR3 length is 15 residues. Germline V CDR1 and CDR2: KGHSH, LQKENI. In DNA, the CDR3 is TGTGCCAGCTCACCACGTCAAGTCAGGCAAGAGACCCAGTACTTC. This translates into CASSPRQVRQETQYF.

This clonotype was found once. J is TRBJ2-5 and V is TRBV12-3 or TRBV12-4; D may correspond to TRBD1 or TRBD2 (5 bases each). Trimming took off 7 bases at V and 2 bases at J, with 11 bases between the two ends. The CDR3 runs 13 residues. CDR3 in DNA: TGTGCCAGCACCGGGGCGGAACAAGAGACCCAGTACTTC. It specifies CASTGAEQETQYF.

This clonotype came up many times. The J gene is TRBJ2-4, the V gene TRBV6-2 or TRBV6-3; 11 bases match TRBD2. The junction had 12 bases not matched to a gene; V was cut back by 0 bases and J by 8 bases. This CDR3 is built from 18 residues. Looked up from germline, CDR1 is MNHEY and CDR2 is SVGEGT. The CDR3 reads CASSYSLRLAGMLDIQYF. The CDR3 nucleotides read TGTGCCAGCAGTTACTCCCTAAGACTAGCGGGAATGCTCGACATTCAGTACTTC.

This clonotype was counted only a few times. The gene calls are TRBV7-9 and TRBJ2-7; the D gene is possibly TRBD1 (5 bases). This CDR3 has 14 residues. V lost 5 bases, J lost 2 bases, and 13 bases lay in between. Germline lookup yields CDR1 SEHNR and CDR2 FQNEAQ (reference sequence). The DNA of the CDR3 is TGTGCCAGCAGCCGACATGGGGCGGCCTACGAGCAGTACTTC. As protein: CASSRHGAAYEQYF.

The chain links TRBV25-1 to TRBJ2-3; 8 bases are a match to TRBD2. CDR3 length: 17 residues. The germline V gene has CDR1 MGHDK and CDR2 SYGVNS. After removal of 2 bases from V and 6 bases from J, the junction contained 13 bases not matched to a gene. CDR3 bases: TGTGCCAGCAGTGAAGGTTTCGGGAGGGCCTGGAGTGATACGCAGTATTTT. Protein: CASSEGFGRAWSDTQYF. Variable domain in full (rest from reference TRBV25-1 and TRBJ2-3): EADIYQTPRYLVIGTGKKITLECSQTMGHDKMYWYQQDPGMELHLIHYSYGVNSTEKGDLSSESTVSRIRTEHFPLTLESARPSHTSQYLCASSEGFGRAWSDTQYFGPGTRLTVL.

The chain links TRBV4-3 to TRBJ2-7; D may be TRBD2 (7 bases). The CDR3 has 15 amino acids. Germline V gene data show CDR1 as LGHNA and CDR2 as YSLEER. V shed 0 bases and J shed 5 bases, with 14 bases lying between them. For the CDR3, the DNA is TGCGCCAGCAGCCAAGATCGGGGGGCGGGTAACGAGCAGTACTTC. Encoded protein: CASSQDRGAGNEQYF.

The chain carries TRBV28 and TRBJ2-4; weak D call: TRBD1 (5 bases). With the DNA end fitting TRBJ2-7 better, the J assignment may be wrong. Germline assignment: CDR1 MDHEN and CDR2 SYDVKM. The CDR3 runs to 13 residues. This CDR3 is CASREDMPYEQYF. The CDR3 DNA reads TGTGCCAGCAGAGAGGACATGCCCTACGAGCAGTACTTC.

In nucleotides, the CDR3 is TGCGCCAGCAGCCCAACCGGGACCCGCCTTTCCTACAATGAGCAGTTCTTC. It specifies CASSPTGTRLSYNEQFF. The rearrangement links TRBV4-3 to TRBJ2-1; D tentatively fits TRBD1 or TRBD2 (5 bases each). The V and J ends lost 4 bases and 1 base respectively, with 17 bases between them. Germline V CDR1 and CDR2: LGHNA, YSLEER. This CDR3 has 17 residues.

In DNA, the CDR3 is TGCGCCAGCAGCGCGAACCGGGACGAGGTAACGTACGAGCAGTACTTC. Translating it yields CASSANRDEVTYEQYF. The V call is TRBV5-1, the J call TRBJ2-7; the D call may be TRBD1 or TRBD2 (5 bases each). Trimming removed 4 bases at V and 4 bases at J, with 21 bases between. The CDR3 contains 16 residues. The germline V gene encodes CDR1 SGHRS and CDR2 YFSETQ.

At least ten counts were recorded for this clonotype. This sequence joins TRBV29-1 and TRBJ2-3; 7 nucleotides agree with TRBD1. The CDR3 extends over 14 amino acids. Germline CDR1 reads SQVTM; CDR2 reads ANQGSEA. V lost 4 bases to trimming and J lost 4 bases; unmatched junction nucleotides: 8. CDR3 region: CSVGDSRPPDTQYF. The CDR3 DNA reads TGCAGCGTTGGGGACAGCCGTCCCCCAGATACGCAGTATTTT.

This clonotype was detected a few times. The chain uses TRBV14 and TRBJ2-1; 9 bases agree with TRBD2. Unmatched junction bases numbered 9, after V lost 0 bases and J lost 6 bases. Germline-derived CDR1 and CDR2 are SGHDN and FVKESK. The CDR3 is 17 residues long. Here the CDR3 DNA reads TGTGCCAGCAGCCAAGAAAACCTAGCGGGAATGGGCAATGAGCAGTTCTTC. Translation: CASSQENLAGMGNEQFF.

DNA of the CDR3: TGCGCCAGCCAAGCCCCGGGCAGGGGGGAGACCCAGTACTTC. Residues: CASQAPGRGETQYF. The V and J genes are TRBV10-2 and TRBJ2-5, with 7 nucleotides matching TRBD1. Trimming removed 8 bases from V and 5 bases from J; junction bases left unmatched: 11. The CDR3 contains 14 residues. In germline, CDR1 is WSHSY, CDR2 SAAADI.

The chain couples TRBV5-1 to TRBJ2-7; D not certain. Between the trimmed V and J ends, which lost 0 bases and 0 bases, there was a span of 10 bases. The CDR3 is 15 amino acids. The germline V gene has CDR1 SGHRS and CDR2 YFSETQ. CDR3 loop: CASSLVRTSSYEQYF. CDR3 bases: TGCGCCAGCAGCTTGGTGCGGACGAGCTCCTACGAGCAGTACTTC.

The CDR3 DNA reads TGTGCCAGCAGACTTTCTCCGGGACTAGCGGGAGGGTTCACCGGGGAGCTGTTTTTT. Encoded protein: CASRLSPGLAGGFTGELFF. The chain uses TRBV12-3 or TRBV12-4 and TRBJ2-2; 16 bases fit TRBD2. J lost 4 bases, V lost 6 bases, and 11 bases had no gene match. The length of the CDR3 is 19 residues.